This T cell receptor beta chain originates from a study of regulatory T cells in long-lasting Graves disease. Overall study: With positive TSH receptor antibodies and over 5 years of antithyroid drugs, Graves' disease was considered persistent.

The ends were cut back, 2 bases at V and 0 bases at J, with 17 bases in the middle. This CDR3 region has 17 residues. Germline CDR1 is SGHRS and CDR2 is YFSETQ. Only a few counts were recorded for this clonotype. As to time point: persistent/refractory GD, antithyroid drugs over 5 years with positive TRAb. Making the TCR library involved RNA that had been extracted from PBMCs. Patients came from an endocrinology department in Xi'an, China. Through Arm-PCR of CDR3 regions and iRepertoire HTBI primers, TCR beta libraries were built. A single record per CDR3 protein comes from TCRdb applying MiXCR to the multiplex PCR reads. Counted here are 650,000 to 850,000 distinct CDR3 sequences, about 30% occurring once; the ten biggest clones make up 42%.

The sequence came from a female donor with Graves disease. The source material was peripheral blood mononuclear cells (PBMCs), sampled when the disease was refractory, from a patient treated with antithyroid drugs. The chain has TRBV5-1 and TRBJ1-1; D possibly corresponds to TRBD1 (6 bases). CDR3 loop: CASSLRGRGLMNTEAFF. In DNA, the CDR3 is TGCGCCAGCAGCTTAAGAGGTCGGGGGCTGATGAACACTGAAGCTTTCTTT.